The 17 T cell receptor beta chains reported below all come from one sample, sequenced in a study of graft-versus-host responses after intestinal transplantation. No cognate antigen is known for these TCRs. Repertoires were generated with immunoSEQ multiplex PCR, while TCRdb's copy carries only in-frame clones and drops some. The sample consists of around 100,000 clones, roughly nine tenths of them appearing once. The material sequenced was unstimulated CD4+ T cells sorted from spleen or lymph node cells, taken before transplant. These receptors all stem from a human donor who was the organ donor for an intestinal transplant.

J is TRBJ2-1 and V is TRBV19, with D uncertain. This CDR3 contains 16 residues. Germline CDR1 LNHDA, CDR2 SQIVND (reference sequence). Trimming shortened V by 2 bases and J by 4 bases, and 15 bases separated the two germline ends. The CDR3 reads CASSISRARIYNEQFF. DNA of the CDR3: TGTGCCAGTAGTATATCCCGGGCCCGGATATACAATGAGCAGTTCTTC.

CDR3 residues: CAWSKVVFTEAFF. The CDR3 DNA reads as TGTGCCTGGAGTAAGGTGGTGTTCACTGAAGCTTTCTTT. This chain uses TRBV30 with TRBJ1-1; the D is unclear. Trimming removed 2 bases from V and 4 bases from J, with 11 bases in between. The germline gives CDR1 GTSNPN, CDR2 SVGIG (reference sequence). The CDR3 loop spans 13 amino acids.

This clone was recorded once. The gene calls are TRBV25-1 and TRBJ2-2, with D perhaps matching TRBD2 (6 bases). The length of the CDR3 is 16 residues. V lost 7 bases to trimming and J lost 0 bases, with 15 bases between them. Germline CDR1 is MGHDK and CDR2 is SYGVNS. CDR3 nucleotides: TGTGCCAGCACTCCACGGGGCGGGGCGAACACCGGGGAGCTGTTTTTT. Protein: CASTPRGGANTGELFF.

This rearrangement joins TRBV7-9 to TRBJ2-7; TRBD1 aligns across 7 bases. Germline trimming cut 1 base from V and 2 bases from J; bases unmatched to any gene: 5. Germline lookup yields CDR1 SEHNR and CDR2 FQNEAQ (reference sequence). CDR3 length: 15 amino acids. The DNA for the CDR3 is TGTGCCAGCAGCTTAGGACAGGGCCGAGCCTACGAGCAGTACTTC. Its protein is CASSLGQGRAYEQYF. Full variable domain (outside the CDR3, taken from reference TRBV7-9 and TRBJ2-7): DTGVSQNPRHKITKRGQNVTFRCDPISEHNRLYWYRQTLGQGPEFLTYFQNEAQLEKSRLLSDRFSAERPKGSFSTLEIQRTEQGDSAMYLCASSLGQGRAYEQYFGPGTRLTVT.

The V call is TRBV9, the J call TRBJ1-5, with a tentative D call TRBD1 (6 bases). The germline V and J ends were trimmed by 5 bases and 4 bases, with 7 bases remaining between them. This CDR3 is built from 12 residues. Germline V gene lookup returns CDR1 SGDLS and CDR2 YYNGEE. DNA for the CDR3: TGTGCCAGCAGGCAGGGGAATCAGCCCCAGCATTTT. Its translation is CASRQGNQPQHF.

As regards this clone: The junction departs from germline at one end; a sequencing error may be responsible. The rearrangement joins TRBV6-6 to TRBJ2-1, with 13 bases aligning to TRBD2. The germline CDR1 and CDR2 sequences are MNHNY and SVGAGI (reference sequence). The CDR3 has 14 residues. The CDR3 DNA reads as TGTGCCAGCAGTTACTCGACTAGCGGGGGGCTACTAATCTTC. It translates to CASSYSTSGGLLIF.

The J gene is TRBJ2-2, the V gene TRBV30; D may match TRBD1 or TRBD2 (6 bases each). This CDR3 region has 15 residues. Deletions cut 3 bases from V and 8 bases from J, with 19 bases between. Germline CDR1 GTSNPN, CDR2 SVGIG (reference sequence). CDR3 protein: CAWRPGGTRTGELFF. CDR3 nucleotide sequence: TGTGCCTGGAGACCCGGGGGCACTCGTACTGGGGAGCTGTTTTTT. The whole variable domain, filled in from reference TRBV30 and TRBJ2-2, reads SQTIHQWPATLVQPVGSPLSLECTVEGTSNPNLYWYRQAAGRGLQLLFYSVGIGQISSEVPQNLSASRPQDRQFILSSKKLLLSDSGFYLCAWRPGGTRTGELFFGEGSRLTVL.

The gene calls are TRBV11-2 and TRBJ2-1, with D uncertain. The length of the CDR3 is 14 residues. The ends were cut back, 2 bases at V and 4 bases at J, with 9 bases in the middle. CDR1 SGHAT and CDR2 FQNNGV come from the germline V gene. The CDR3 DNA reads TGTGCCAGCAGCTTATTCGGGTCTTACAATGAGCAGTTCTTC. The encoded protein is CASSLFGSYNEQFF. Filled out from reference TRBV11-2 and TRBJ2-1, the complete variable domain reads EAGVAQSPRYKIIEKRQSVAFWCNPISGHATLYWYQQILGQGPKLLIQFQNNGVVDDSQLPKDRFSAERLKGVDSTLKIQPAKLEDSAVYLCASSLFGSYNEQFFGPGTRLTVL.

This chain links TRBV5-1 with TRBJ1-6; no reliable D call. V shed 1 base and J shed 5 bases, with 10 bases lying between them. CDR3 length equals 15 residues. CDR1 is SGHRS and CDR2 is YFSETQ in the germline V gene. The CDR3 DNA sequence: TGCGCCAGCAGCTTGTCGACGGTAGATAATTCACCCCTCCACTTT. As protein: CASSLSTVDNSPLHF.

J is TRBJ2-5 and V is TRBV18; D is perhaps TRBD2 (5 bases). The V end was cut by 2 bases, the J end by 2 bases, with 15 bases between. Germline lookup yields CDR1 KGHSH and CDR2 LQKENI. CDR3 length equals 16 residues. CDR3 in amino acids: CASSPGWRRQQETQYF. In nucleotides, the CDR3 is TGTGCCAGCTCACCAGGGTGGAGGAGGCAGCAAGAGACCCAGTACTTC.

CDR3 amino acids: CASSQSNQGPSYGYTF. CDR3 bases: TGTGCCAGCTCCCAGTCGAATCAGGGACCGAGCTATGGCTACACCTTC. The V and J genes are TRBV18 and TRBJ1-2, with D possibly being TRBD1 (5 bases). CDR3 size: 16 residues. Germline CDR1 is KGHSH and CDR2 is LQKENI. Trimming shortened V by 6 bases and J by 4 bases, and 21 bases separated the two germline ends.

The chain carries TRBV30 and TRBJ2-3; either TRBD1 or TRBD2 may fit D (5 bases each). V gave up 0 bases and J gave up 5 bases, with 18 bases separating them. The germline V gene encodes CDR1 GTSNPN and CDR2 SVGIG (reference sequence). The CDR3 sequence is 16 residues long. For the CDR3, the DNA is TGTGCCTGGAGTGTCGGGGCGGAGTATTCGCGAGATACGCAGTATTTT. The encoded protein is CAWSVGAEYSRDTQYF. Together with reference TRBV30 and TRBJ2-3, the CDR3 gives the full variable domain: SQTIHQWPATLVQPVGSPLSLECTVEGTSNPNLYWYRQAAGRGLQLLFYSVGIGQISSEVPQNLSASRPQDRQFILSSKKLLLSDSGFYLCAWSVGAEYSRDTQYFGPGTRLTVL.

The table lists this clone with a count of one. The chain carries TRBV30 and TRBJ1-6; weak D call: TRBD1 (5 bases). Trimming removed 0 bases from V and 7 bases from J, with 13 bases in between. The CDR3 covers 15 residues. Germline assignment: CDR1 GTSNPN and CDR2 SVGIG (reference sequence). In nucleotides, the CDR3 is TGTGCCTGGAGTGTTTCCTTGGGGGGGAATTCACCCCTCCACTTT. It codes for CAWSVSLGGNSPLHF.

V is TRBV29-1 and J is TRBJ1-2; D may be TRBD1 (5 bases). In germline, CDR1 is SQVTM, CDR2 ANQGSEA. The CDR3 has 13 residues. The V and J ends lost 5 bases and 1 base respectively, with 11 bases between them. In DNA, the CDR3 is TGCAGCGTTCTCGGGGGGATTAACTATGGCTACACCTTC. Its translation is CSVLGGINYGYTF.

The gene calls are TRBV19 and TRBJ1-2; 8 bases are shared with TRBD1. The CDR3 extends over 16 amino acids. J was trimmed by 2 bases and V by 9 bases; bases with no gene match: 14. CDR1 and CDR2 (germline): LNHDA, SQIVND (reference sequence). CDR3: CASRDGQGSSNYGYTF. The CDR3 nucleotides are TGTGCCAGCCGGGACGGACAGGGCTCCTCGAACTATGGCTACACCTTC. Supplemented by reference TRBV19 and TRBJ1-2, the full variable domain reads DGGITQSPKYLFRKEGQNVTLSCEQNLNHDAMYWYRQDPGQGLRLIYYSQIVNDFQKGDIAEGYSVSREKKESFPLTVTSAQKNPTAFYLCASRDGQGSSNYGYTFGSGTRLTVV.

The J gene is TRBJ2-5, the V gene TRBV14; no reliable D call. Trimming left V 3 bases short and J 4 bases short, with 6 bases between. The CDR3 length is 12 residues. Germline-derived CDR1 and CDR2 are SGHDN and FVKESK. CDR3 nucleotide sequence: TGTGCCAGCAGCCACTGGGGAGAGACCCAGTACTTC. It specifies CASSHWGETQYF.

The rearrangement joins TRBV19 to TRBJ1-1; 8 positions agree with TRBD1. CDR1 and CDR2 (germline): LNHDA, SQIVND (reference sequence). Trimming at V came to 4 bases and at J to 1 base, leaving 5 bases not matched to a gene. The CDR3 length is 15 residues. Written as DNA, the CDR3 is TGTGCCAGTAGTACGGCAGGGGGCGCGAACACTGAAGCTTTCTTT. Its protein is CASSTAGGANTEAFF. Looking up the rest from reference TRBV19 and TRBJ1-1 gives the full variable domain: DGGITQSPKYLFRKEGQNVTLSCEQNLNHDAMYWYRQDPGQGLRLIYYSQIVNDFQKGDIAEGYSVSREKKESFPLTVTSAQKNPTAFYLCASSTAGGANTEAFFGQGTRLTVV.